Below are 5 T cell receptor beta chains sequenced from a single sample in a study of CD8 T cells in Susac syndrome. With random hexamers, reverse transcription was performed on about 0.5 to 1 ug of RNA. TCRdb re-derived calls from the immunoSEQ multiplex PCR reads in MiXCR, one entry per CDR3 protein. The table has 200,000 or so distinct CDR3 sequences, 90% to 95% seen once. The sample consisted of CD4+ T cells from PBMCs. The receptors here all came from a human donor with multiple sclerosis.

This clonotype was detected once. The V and J genes are TRBV30 and TRBJ2-5; 10 nucleotides agree with TRBD1. CDR3 length: 19 amino acids. With 7 bases clipped from V and 0 bases from J, the junction kept 20 bases outside the gene matches. Germline lookup yields CDR1 GTSNPN and CDR2 SVGIG (reference sequence). The CDR3 is CAYLAPSGTGVRNQETQYF. As DNA, the CDR3 is TGTGCCTACCTCGCACCCTCCGGGACAGGGGTCCGAAACCAAGAGACCCAGTACTTC.

The J gene is TRBJ2-5, the V gene TRBV10-3, with TRBD1 as a possible D gene (6 bases). Matching the DNA end better, TRBJ2-7 makes the J call doubtful. CDR3 size: 11 residues. The V gene's germline CDR1 is ENHRY and CDR2 SYGVKD. In DNA form, the CDR3 reads TGTGCCATACGGGACAACTACGAGCAGTACTTC. Protein: CAIRDNYEQYF.

The chain links TRBV7-9 to TRBJ2-6, with unresolved D. Trimming removed 5 bases from V and 6 bases from J, with 8 bases in between. Germline V gene lookup returns CDR1 SEHNR and CDR2 FQNEAQ (reference sequence). The CDR3 has 13 amino acids. CDR3 sequence reads: CASSPSLANVLTF. CDR3 bases: TGTGCCAGCAGCCCTTCTCTGGCCAACGTCCTGACTTTC.

The chain recombines TRBV11-1 with TRBJ2-5, with 7 bases lining up with TRBD1. The CDR3 covers 16 residues. V shed 3 bases, J shed 1 base, and the junction held 8 bases outside the gene matches. Per germline, CDR1 SGHAT and CDR2 FQDESV (reference sequence). The CDR3 loop is CASSFSRDSLQETQYF. The CDR3 DNA sequence: TGTGCCAGCAGCTTTAGCCGGGACAGTCTCCAAGAGACCCAGTACTTC.

The chain combines TRBV9 with TRBJ1-5; no reliable D call. This CDR3 region has 13 residues. Germline values: CDR1 SGDLS, CDR2 YYNGEE. V gave up 1 base and J gave up 4 bases, with 6 bases separating them. CDR3 DNA sequence: TGTGCCAGCAGCGTAAGCCCGAATCAGCCCCAGCATTTT. This sequence encodes CASSVSPNQPQHF.